This TCR beta chain originates from a study of cytomegalovirus exposure and HLA in healthy donors. General observations from the study: Presence/absence analyses treated sequencing depth as roughly uniform across donors. A later analysis showed that HLA-associated TCR beta chains had undergone more clonal expansion than equally common others. Later genetic work tied a missense DCLRE1C variant to beta-chain V and J trimming.

CDR1 SEHNR and CDR2 FQNEAQ come from the germline V gene (reference sequence). The CDR3 totals 14 residues. Trimming cost V 5 bases and J 5 bases, with 15 bases left between them. A multiplex PCR was run with 60 Vbeta primers and 13 Jbeta primers. Some clones are missing from TCRdb's copy, which holds only in-frame ones; the method was immunoSEQ multiplex PCR. The sample lists approximately 140,000 clones, about 79% occurring once. With respect to this clone: Antigen specificity is unknown.

Despite likely unrecorded immune exposures, the donors were nominally healthy at the time of sampling. The receptor comes from a man in his forties or fifties in good health and CMV-seropositive. Material for sequencing was PBMCs. This chain joins TRBV7-9 and TRBJ1-1; D perhaps matches TRBD1 (5 bases). The CDR3: CASSRDIRVTEAFF. DNA of the CDR3: TGTGCCAGCAGCCGAGATATCAGGGTTACTGAAGCTTTCTTT.